The rows below give T cell receptor beta chains drawn from one sample of a study of regulatory and conventional T cells in RAG deficiency. Measured with immunoSEQ multiplex PCR; TCRdb has only the in-frame clones, and not every one. The sample lists some 23,000 clones, about 92% occurring once. The same sample was also used in a study of regulatory T cells.

Source material: CD4+ T cells sorted from blood. Source of these receptors: a human donor in good health. The CDR3 runs from the conserved cysteine through the conserved F or W. Each record gives: clone size, D gene, V gene, J gene, CDR3 protein, CDR3 DNA. The D gene is left open where the match is weak. Rows may omit the clone size; those that give it use once, few, many or a size class.

size: -
D: -
V: TRBV19
J: TRBJ1-5
CDR3: CASKVRHRSVFDSNQPQHF
DNA: TGTGCCAGTAAAGTTCGGCACAGGAGCGTTTTTGATAGCAATCAGCCCCAGCATTTT

size: -
D: TRBD2
V: TRBV7-9
J: TRBJ2-2
CDR3: CASSLALAGTGELFF
DNA: TGTGCCAGCAGCTTAGCACTAGCGGGTACCGGGGAGCTGTTTTTT

size: -
D: TRBD1
V: TRBV19
J: TRBJ2-3
CDR3: CASSGARYRGQTDTQYF
DNA: TGTGCCAGTAGTGGCGCCCGATACAGGGGCCAGACAGATACGCAGTATTTT

size: -
D: TRBD1
V: TRBV29-1
J: TRBJ2-7
CDR3: CSGGQGRYEQYF
DNA: TGCAGCGGGGGACAGGGTCGGTACGAGCAGTACTTC

size: -
D: -
V: TRBV7-2
J: TRBJ2-3
CDR3: CASSAHSTDTQYF
DNA: TGTGCCAGCAGCGCCCATAGCACAGATACGCAGTATTTT

size: -
D: -
V: TRBV19
J: TRBJ2-7
CDR3: CASSIGSYYEQYF
DNA: TGTGCCAGTAGTATAGGTAGCTATTACGAGCAGTACTTC

size: -
D: TRBD2
V: TRBV4-1
J: TRBJ2-7
CDR3: CASSPTSGGPYEQYF
DNA: TGCGCCAGCAGCCCCACGAGCGGGGGACCCTACGAGCAGTACTTC

size: -
D: TRBD1
V: TRBV5-5
J: TRBJ1-1
CDR3: CASSRQGGNTEAFF
DNA: TGTGCCAGCAGCCGACAGGGTGGGAACACTGAAGCTTTCTTT

size: -
D: TRBD2
V: TRBV5-1
J: TRBJ2-1
CDR3: CASSPPLTSGANEQFF
DNA: TGCGCCAGCAGCCCCCCGCTGACTAGCGGAGCCAATGAGCAGTTCTTC

size: -
D: -
V: TRBV10-3
J: TRBJ1-2
CDR3: CAISDINSGGANYGYTF
DNA: TGTGCCATCAGTGATATAAATTCCGGGGGAGCTAACTATGGCTACACCTTC

size: -
D: -
V: TRBV10-3
J: TRBJ2-1
CDR3: CASGLAPNEQFF
DNA: TGTGCCTCGGGACTGGCGCCCAATGAGCAGTTCTTC

size: -
D: -
V: TRBV5-4
J: TRBJ1-1
CDR3: CASSLVGPPGRAFF
DNA: TGTGCCAGCAGCTTGGTAGGGCCCCCCGGACGGGCTTTCTTT

size: few
D: -
V: TRBV4-2
J: TRBJ2-2
CDR3: CASSQVRSGNHPGELFF
DNA: TGTGCCAGCAGCCAAGTAAGGTCCGGGAATCATCCCGGGGAGCTGTTTTTT

size: -
D: TRBD2
V: TRBV7-9
J: TRBJ2-3
CDR3: CASSPQGLVGDTQYF
DNA: TGTGCCAGCAGCCCCCAGGGACTAGTAGGAGATACGCAGTATTTT

size: -
D: -
V: TRBV6-1
J: TRBJ2-2
CDR3: CASSEWGLTGTGELFF
DNA: TGTGCCAGCAGTGAATGGGGACTCACAGGTACCGGGGAGCTGTTTTTT

size: -
D: -
V: TRBV19
J: TRBJ2-7
CDR3: CASNRRGSYEQYF
DNA: TGTGCCAGTAACCGTCGAGGGTCCTACGAGCAGTACTTC

size: -
D: TRBD1
V: TRBV10-3
J: TRBJ2-4
CDR3: CAISEDRDIQYF
DNA: TGTGCCATCAGTGAGGACAGGGACATTCAGTACTTC

size: -
D: -
V: TRBV6-1
J: TRBJ2-1
CDR3: CASSAGQYADYNEQFF
DNA: TGTGCCAGCAGTGCCGGACAGTATGCGGACTACAATGAGCAGTTCTTC

size: -
D: -
V: TRBV18
J: TRBJ2-7
CDR3: CASRLSATPSEQYF
DNA: TGTGCCAGCCGCCTAAGTGCCACCCCTTCCGAGCAGTACTTC

size: -
D: TRBD2
V: TRBV9
J: TRBJ2-3
CDR3: CASSPAGGLTDTQYF
DNA: TGTGCCAGCAGCCCAGCGGGAGGGTTAACAGATACGCAGTATTTT

size: -
D: -
V: TRBV5-1
J: TRBJ1-2
CDR3: CASRYDGGNYGYTF
DNA: TGCGCCAGCAGATACGACGGAGGTAACTATGGCTACACCTTC

size: -
D: -
V: TRBV13
J: TRBJ1-1
CDR3: CASSTTPGTEAFF
DNA: TGTGCCAGCAGCACTACTCCAGGGACTGAAGCTTTCTTT

size: once
D: -
V: TRBV7-6
J: TRBJ2-3
CDR3: CASSLDVSTDTQYF
DNA: TGTGCCAGCAGCTTAGATGTAAGCACAGATACGCAGTATTTT

size: -
D: -
V: TRBV7-9
J: TRBJ1-6
CDR3: CASSPGASPNSPLHF
DNA: TGTGCCAGCAGCCCGGGGGCCAGCCCAAATTCACCCCTCCACTTT

size: -
D: TRBD1
V: TRBV13
J: TRBJ1-1
CDR3: CASGRTGRTEAFF
DNA: TGTGCCAGCGGACGGACAGGGAGGACTGAAGCTTTCTTT

size: -
D: -
V: TRBV28
J: TRBJ2-7
CDR3: CASSPLGAGEQYF
DNA: TGTGCCAGTTCGCCGTTGGGTGCAGGGGAGCAGTACTTC

size: -
D: -
V: TRBV5-5
J: TRBJ1-2
CDR3: CASSLRESYGYTF
DNA: TGTGCCAGCAGCTTACGGGAGAGCTATGGCTACACCTTC

size: -
D: -
V: TRBV15
J: TRBJ2-1
CDR3: CATSRSLANEQFF
DNA: TGTGCCACCAGCAGATCTCTAGCGAATGAGCAGTTCTTC

size: -
D: -
V: TRBV4-1
J: TRBJ1-5
CDR3: CASSQDFGGNQPQHF
DNA: TGCGCCAGCAGCCAAGATTTTGGGGGCAATCAGCCCCAGCATTTT

size: -
D: -
V: TRBV19
J: TRBJ2-7
CDR3: CASRNSGPTYEQYF
DNA: TGTGCCAGTAGGAACTCGGGGCCAACCTACGAGCAGTACTTC

size: -
D: -
V: TRBV5-6
J: TRBJ1-1
CDR3: CASSLIVPTEAFF
DNA: TGTGCCAGCAGCTTGATCGTTCCCACTGAAGCTTTCTTT

size: -
D: TRBD1
V: TRBV7-8
J: TRBJ1-2
CDR3: CASSLRDRVVYGYTF
DNA: TGTGCCAGCAGCTTGAGGGACAGGGTAGTCTATGGCTACACCTTC

size: -
D: TRBD2
V: TRBV7-9
J: TRBJ2-1
CDR3: CASSLARVGGSYNEQFF
DNA: TGTGCCAGCAGCTTAGCACGAGTGGGAGGGTCCTACAATGAGCAGTTCTTC

size: -
D: -
V: TRBV20-1
J: TRBJ1-4
CDR3: CSARTYEKLFF
DNA: TGCAGTGCTAGGACATATGAAAAACTGTTTTTT

size: once
D: -
V: TRBV2
J: TRBJ1-1
CDR3: CASRKGGRTEAFF
DNA: TGTGCCAGCAGAAAAGGGGGTCGGACTGAAGCTTTCTTT

size: -
D: TRBD1
V: TRBV28
J: TRBJ2-7
CDR3: CASSDAGTGGHEQYF
DNA: TGTGCCAGCAGTGACGCCGGGACAGGGGGCCACGAGCAGTACTTC

size: -
D: -
V: TRBV5-5
J: TRBJ1-2
CDR3: CASTPLSNRVQGKGYTF
DNA: TGTGCCAGCACCCCTCTTTCAAACCGGGTTCAAGGGAAGGGCTACACCTTC